The clone carrying this T cell receptor beta chain appeared many times. The same CDR3 also results from other DNA sequences found in this sample. After isolation, RNA underwent reverse transcription to generate cDNA as the sequencing template. Only in-frame clones appear in the TCRdb table, and some are missing; sequencing was by immunoSEQ multiplex PCR. Here the sample spans approximately 180,000 clones, just over 65% being singletons. The sample comes from a study of CD8+ T cells in alopecia areata. The CDR3 runs 12 residues. V was trimmed by 3 bases and J by 2 bases, leaving 0 bases between them. Germline V gives CDR1 SGHDT, CDR2 YYEEEE.

Material: CD8+ T cells sorted from blood, obtained at week 0. This chain connects TRBV5-6 to TRBJ2-6; no definite D call. The sequence was collected from a human donor with alopecia areata. The CDR3 reads CASSSGANVLTF. The CDR3 DNA follows: TGTGCCAGCAGCTCTGGGGCCAACGTCCTGACTTTC.